The 23 T cell receptor beta chains presented below share a single source sample, sequenced in a study of blood T cell repertoires in COVID-19. Generated by immunoSEQ multiplex PCR, the TCRdb table keeps only in-frame clones and is missing some. The repertoire holds about 110,000 clones, with roughly 80% as singletons. Sequencing was done on a sample of peripheral blood. The receptors stem from an older woman with acute or convalescent COVID-19.

This clone turned up a few times. The chain carries TRBV6-4 and TRBJ2-3; TRBD2 agrees at 10 bases. With 6 bases clipped from V and 3 bases from J, the junction kept 9 bases outside the gene matches. Per germline, CDR1 MRHNA and CDR2 SNTAGT. The CDR3 has 16 amino acids. CDR3: CASSFKAGGLTDTQYF. As DNA, the CDR3 is TGTGCCAGCAGCTTCAAAGCGGGGGGGCTGACAGATACGCAGTATTTT.

This clone was counted once. The rearrangement links TRBV2 to TRBJ1-2, with D unclear. The CDR3 extends over 13 amino acids. V gave up 4 bases and J gave up 4 bases, with 10 bases separating them. CDR1 and CDR2 (germline): SNHLY, FYNNEI. The CDR3 DNA sequence: TGTGCCAGCAGTGTAGCCGGTGGCTATGGCTACACCTTC. Translating gives CASSVAGGYGYTF.

This clone was detected once. The chain is built from TRBV9 and TRBJ1-4, with 9 bases identical to TRBD1. The CDR3 loop spans 15 amino acids. CDR1 and CDR2 from the germline V gene are SGDLS and YYNGEE. Trimming removed 3 bases from V and 5 bases from J; junction bases left unmatched: 5. CDR3 in DNA: TGTGCCAGCAGCGGTTCCGGGACAGGGAATGAAAAACTGTTTTTT. Residues: CASSGSGTGNEKLFF.

The V gene is TRBV28, the J gene TRBJ2-1; 11 bases map to TRBD2. The germline V gene has CDR1 MDHEN and CDR2 SYDVKM. Losses at the gene ends were 5 bases for V and 2 bases for J; bases not matched to a gene: 8. The CDR3 loop spans 17 amino acids. The CDR3 sequence: CASSTRLAGITYNEQFF. CDR3 DNA: TGTGCCAGCAGTACCCGACTAGCGGGGATAACCTACAATGAGCAGTTCTTC. Full variable domain (outside the CDR3, taken from reference TRBV28 and TRBJ2-1): DVKVTQSSRYLVKRTGEKVFLECVQDMDHENMFWYRQDPGLGLRLIYFSYDVKMKEKGDIPEGYSVSREKKERFSLILESASTNQTSMYLCASSTRLAGITYNEQFFGPGTRLTVL.

This rearrangement joins TRBV5-4 to TRBJ2-6; D gene uncertain. The CDR3 is 14 residues long. Trimming left V 3 bases short and J 1 base short, with 5 bases between. Germline CDR1 SGHNT, CDR2 YYREEE (reference sequence). The CDR3 DNA reads as TGTGCCAGCAGCTCCCGGTCTGGGGCCAACGTCCTGACTTTC. This sequence encodes CASSSRSGANVLTF.

The chain combines TRBV3-1 (or the pseudogene TRBV3-2) with TRBJ1-2; D uncertain. There are 11 residues in the CDR3. Germline V gene data show CDR1 as LGHDT and CDR2 as YNNKEL (reference sequence). Trimming took 4 bases from V and 5 from J, leaving 5 bases between them. This CDR3 is CASSPGYGYTF. CDR3 nucleotide sequence: TGTGCCAGCAGCCCGGGGTATGGCTACACCTTC.

The rearrangement joins TRBV4-2 to TRBJ2-1; 10 nucleotides align to TRBD2. Germline lookup yields CDR1 LGHNA and CDR2 YNFKEQ. This CDR3 comprises 14 residues. J gave up 15 bases and V 0 bases, and 8 bases lay outside the gene matches. The CDR3, as DNA: TGTGCCAGCAGCCAAGATCCCAGCGGGGGGGCCTTGTTCTTC. The encoded protein is CASSQDPSGGALFF.

This sequence joins TRBV24-1 and TRBJ1-4, with 7 bases lining up with TRBD1. V shed 3 bases and J 8 bases; nucleotides not matched to a gene: 8. Germline V lookup: CDR1 KGHDR, CDR2 SFDVKD. The CDR3 length is 15 residues. Written as DNA, the CDR3 is TGTGCCACCAGTGATAACCAGGGGGGAGGAGAAAAACTGTTTTTT. Protein product: CATSDNQGGGEKLFF.

V usage is TRBV24-1 and J usage is TRBJ2-3; D perhaps matches TRBD2 (6 bases). Germline lookup yields CDR1 KGHDR and CDR2 SFDVKD. The germline V and J ends were trimmed by 2 bases and 2 bases, with 13 bases remaining between them. CDR3 size: 16 residues. The CDR3 spells CATSDSVGEVTDTQYF. The CDR3 DNA follows: TGTGCCACCAGTGATTCGGTCGGGGAGGTCACAGATACGCAGTATTTT.

The genes are TRBV27 and TRBJ1-2; TRBD1 might be the D (5 bases). Germline values: CDR1 MNHEY, CDR2 SMNVEV (reference sequence). V lost 5 bases and J lost 8, with 15 bases in between. CDR3 length: 13 amino acids. The CDR3 DNA reads TGTGCCAGCAGTCATGGCAGGGTGGACGGCTACACCTTC. Its translation: CASSHGRVDGYTF.

The chain uses TRBV6-6 and TRBJ2-7; 7 bases align to TRBD1. The CDR3 sequence is 12 residues long. Trimming took 8 bases from V and 1 from J; bases not matched to a gene: 2. Germline CDR1 MNHNY, CDR2 SVGAGI (reference sequence). The CDR3 region is CASRQGSYEQYF. In DNA, the CDR3 is TGTGCCAGCCGACAGGGATCCTACGAGCAGTACTTC.

The gene calls are TRBV18 and TRBJ1-1, with D unclear. CDR3 length equals 16 residues. The V end lost 3 bases, the J end lost 5 bases, and 19 bases lay between the germline ends. The germline V gene has CDR1 KGHSH and CDR2 LQKENI. Here the CDR3 DNA reads TGTGCCAGCTCACCCCTTGGAGGGAGAGGGAAAACTGAAGCTTTCTTT. Translation gives CASSPLGGRGKTEAFF.

This chain links TRBV2 with TRBJ1-3; no reliable D call. Between the trimmed V and J ends, which lost 5 bases and 0 bases, there was a span of 8 bases. The CDR3 totals 14 residues. The germline gives CDR1 SNHLY, CDR2 FYNNEI. The CDR3, as DNA: TGTGCCAGCAGTCAGGAGGGCTCTGGAAACACCATATATTTT. It encodes CASSQEGSGNTIYF.

The chain uses TRBV7-3 and TRBJ2-3; the match to TRBD2 covers 8 bases. CDR1 and CDR2 from the germline V gene are SGHTA and FQGTGA. This CDR3 contains 15 residues. After removal of 5 bases from V and 1 base from J, the junction contained 5 bases not matched to a gene. Written as DNA, the CDR3 is TGTGCCAGCAGCCCCCCGGGGGGGGGCACAGATACGCAGTATTTT. Residues: CASSPPGGGTDTQYF.

The V gene is TRBV28, the J gene TRBJ1-5; D is unresolved. V was cut by 3 bases and J by 9 bases, with 6 bases left in between. Germline V gene sequence: CDR1 MDHEN, CDR2 SYDVKM. This CDR3 has 11 residues. The DNA of the CDR3 is TGTGCCAGCAGTTTCGATAGGCCCCAGCATTTT. This translates into CASSFDRPQHF.

This clone was seen just once. V gene TRBV10-3 combines with J gene TRBJ2-1, with a possible D match to TRBD2 (5 bases). Trimming took 10 bases from V and 6 from J, leaving 13 bases between them. The CDR3 contains 12 residues. The germline gives CDR1 ENHRY, CDR2 SYGVKD. This CDR3 is CASGWTPNEQFF. The CDR3 bases are TGTGCCAGCGGCTGGACTCCCAATGAGCAGTTCTTC.

The V call is TRBV7-2, the J call TRBJ1-1; the D is unclear. Trimming removed 1 base at V and 7 bases at J, with 10 bases between. The CDR3 loop spans 13 amino acids. Germline CDR1 reads SGHTA; CDR2 reads FQGNSA. The CDR3 sequence: CASSLVRVGEAFF. In DNA form, the CDR3 reads TGTGCCAGCAGCTTAGTCCGGGTGGGTGAAGCTTTCTTT.

The genes are TRBV6-2 or TRBV6-3 and TRBJ2-7; D gene unclear. Germline V gives CDR1 MNHEY, CDR2 SVGEGT. CDR3 size: 14 residues. Trimming stripped 2 bases from V and 0 bases from J, with 8 bases between. Written as DNA, the CDR3 is TGTGCCAGCAGTTACATGACGGGCTCCTACGAGCAGTACTTC. It codes for CASSYMTGSYEQYF.

V is TRBV5-1 and J is TRBJ1-1; 8 positions agree with TRBD1. The CDR3 covers 14 residues. J was trimmed by 3 bases and V by 5 bases; bases with no gene match: 6. Germline-derived CDR1 and CDR2 are SGHRS and YFSETQ. The CDR3 protein is CASRQGALDTEAFF. In DNA form, the CDR3 reads TGCGCCAGCAGGCAGGGGGCTCTGGACACTGAAGCTTTCTTT.

This chain links TRBV7-9 with TRBJ1-1, with D maybe TRBD1 (5 bases). Trimming removed 2 bases from V and 1 base from J, with 14 bases in between. The CDR3 covers 16 residues. Germline CDR1 reads SEHNR; CDR2 reads FQNEAQ (reference sequence). CDR3 in DNA: TGTGCCAGCAGCTTAAGTCCAGGAGGGGCGAACACTGAAGCTTTCTTT. This translates into CASSLSPGGANTEAFF. The variable domain in full, completed from reference TRBV7-9 and TRBJ1-1, reads DTGVSQNPRHKITKRGQNVTFRCDPISEHNRLYWYRQTLGQGPEFLTYFQNEAQLEKSRLLSDRFSAERPKGSFSTLEIQRTEQGDSAMYLCASSLSPGGANTEAFFGQGTRLTVV.

The CDR3 coding sequence is TGTGCCAGCAGCAATAGCGTCTCCTACGAGCAGTACTTC. It is translated as CASSNSVSYEQYF. This chain connects TRBV7-2 to TRBJ2-7; D might be TRBD2 (5 bases). V was cut by 5 bases and J by 0 bases, with 8 bases left in between. CDR3 size: 13 residues. The germline V gene encodes CDR1 SGHTA and CDR2 FQGNSA.

The genes are TRBV30 and TRBJ2-1, with a possible D match to TRBD2 (5 bases). Trimming pared 0 bases from V and 5 bases from J, leaving 11 bases between. CDR1 is GTSNPN, CDR2 SVGIG, per germline (reference sequence). The CDR3 loop spans 14 amino acids. The CDR3 protein is CAWSVLSGHNEQFF. The DNA of the CDR3 is TGTGCCTGGAGTGTCCTAAGCGGTCACAATGAGCAGTTCTTC.

This clone was recorded only once. The gene calls are TRBV6-5 and TRBJ2-2; a weak D match, TRBD2 (6 bases). This CDR3 is 12 amino acids long. Germline CDR1 reads MNHEY; CDR2 reads SVGAGI. Deletions cut 11 bases from V and 4 bases from J, with 11 bases between. Written as DNA, the CDR3 is TGTGCCGCAGCAGCGGGCACCGGGGAGCTGTTTTTT. It encodes CAAAAGTGELFF.